The rows below give T cell receptor beta chains drawn from one sample of a study of monozygotic twins with inflammatory bowel disease. Using the 5' RACE reads, TCRdb records one entry per CDR3 protein without DNA. The clone table shows around 140,000 distinct CDR3 sequences, with the ten largest holding 0.95% to 1.5%. The sample was blood. These receptors all stem from a human donor with ulcerative colitis or Crohn's disease, or a healthy co-twin of an affected twin (not recorded which). The CDR3 runs from the conserved cysteine through the conserved F or W.

j_call v_call cdr3_aa
TRBJ2-1 TRBV20-1 CSARDSLPSGGSSYNEQFF
TRBJ1-5 TRBV12-3/TRBV12-4 CASSLKGERQPQHF
TRBJ2-7 TRBV6-1 CASSEVGLANPYEQYF
TRBJ1-1 TRBV5-1 CASSSNTGIGTEAFF
TRBJ2-7 TRBV20-1 CSARGAYEQYF
TRBJ2-1 TRBV5-1 CASSLGLAVYNEQFF
TRBJ2-7 TRBV28 CASSPYSTFYEQYF
TRBJ2-7 TRBV7-9 CASSFAKRYHSYEQYF
TRBJ2-5 TRBV5-1 CASRDQETQYF
TRBJ2-7 TRBV7-2 CASSYDISGGVAYEQYF
TRBJ1-1 TRBV6-1 CASSLDRGRRNTEAFF
TRBJ2-7 TRBV28 CASSFFSGRTNYEQYF
TRBJ1-6 TRBV5-1 CASSLALSGTANSPLHF
TRBJ1-1 TRBV16 CASSRGNTEAFF
TRBJ2-1 TRBV28 CASSYALRDNSYNEQFF
TRBJ1-2 TRBV27 CASSILGGHGYTF
TRBJ2-5 TRBV29-1 CSVGLSGETQYF
TRBJ2-2 TRBV7-8 CASSLFGLAVLSDTGELFF
TRBJ2-3 TRBV11-2 CASSLHTDTQYF
TRBJ1-5 TRBV12-3/TRBV12-4 CASSLGHLVNQPQHF
TRBJ2-7 TRBV30 CAWSLAGNSWVQYF
TRBJ1-2 TRBV9 CASSTNSYGYTF
TRBJ2-7 TRBV2 CAGGWRGSYEQYF
TRBJ2-2 TRBV29-1 CSVGGQGVYTGELFF
TRBJ1-2 TRBV19 CASSISLRVLGHGYTF
TRBJ2-5 TRBV24-1 CATSEPRVDGYQETQYF
TRBJ2-2 TRBV4-3 CASSQLLNTGELFF
TRBJ1-4 TRBV30 CAWSGAGRTNEKLFF
TRBJ2-7 TRBV5-1 CASGRDNTYEQYF
TRBJ1-2 TRBV29-1 CSVAHRDINYGYTF
TRBJ2-1 TRBV12-3/TRBV12-4 CASRQREFEQFF
TRBJ1-5 TRBV12-3/TRBV12-4 CASTTGHWSQPQHF
TRBJ2-5 TRBV6-1 CASSPWTSGRLQETQYF
TRBJ1-5 TRBV7-2 CASSPKGTGGNQPQHF
TRBJ2-7 TRBV28 CASSPGHTYEQYF
TRBJ1-5 TRBV7-8 CASSPRTGDQPQHF
TRBJ2-1 TRBV4-1 CASSQDRTGYLFF
TRBJ2-6 TRBV28 CASSFGANVLTF